This paragraph reports one TCR beta chain. Its antigen is unknown. The TCRbeta library was prepared with unique molecular identifiers. TCRdb processed the PCR reads anew with MiXCR; each CDR3 protein has one entry. In the table there are hundreds of thousands of distinct CDR3 sequences, under 15% of which are singletons. This sample is part of a study of T-cell reconstitution after alpha-beta-depleted transplantation in children. Study observations and caveats: Recipient T cells and thymic progenitors that survived were the source of the high TCRbeta diversity seen at day 60 in some patients. Newly produced T cells mostly provided counts and TCRbeta diversity after one year, as hyperexpanded clones declined.

The CDR3 covers 14 residues. Germline V lookup: CDR1 SEHNR, CDR2 FQNEAQ (reference sequence). V lost 4 bases and J lost 6; bases outside the gene matches: 8. The chain has TRBV7-9 and TRBJ2-7; 8 bases fit TRBD1. This sample comprised PBMCs, obtained before TCRalphabeta/CD19-depleted stem cell transplant. The clonotype was recovered from a girl under 10 years old with congenital amegakaryocytic thrombocytopenia, due to receive a stem cell transplant. The CDR3 region is CASSWDSTGVEQYF. Here the CDR3 DNA reads TGTGCCAGCAGCTGGGACTCGACAGGGGTCGAGCAGTACTTC. Based on the CDR3 plus reference TRBV7-9 and TRBJ2-7, the full variable domain is DTGVSQNPRHKITKRGQNVTFRCDPISEHNRLYWYRQTLGQGPEFLTYFQNEAQLEKSRLLSDRFSAERPKGSFSTLEIQRTEQGDSAMYLCASSWDSTGVEQYFGPGTRLTVT.